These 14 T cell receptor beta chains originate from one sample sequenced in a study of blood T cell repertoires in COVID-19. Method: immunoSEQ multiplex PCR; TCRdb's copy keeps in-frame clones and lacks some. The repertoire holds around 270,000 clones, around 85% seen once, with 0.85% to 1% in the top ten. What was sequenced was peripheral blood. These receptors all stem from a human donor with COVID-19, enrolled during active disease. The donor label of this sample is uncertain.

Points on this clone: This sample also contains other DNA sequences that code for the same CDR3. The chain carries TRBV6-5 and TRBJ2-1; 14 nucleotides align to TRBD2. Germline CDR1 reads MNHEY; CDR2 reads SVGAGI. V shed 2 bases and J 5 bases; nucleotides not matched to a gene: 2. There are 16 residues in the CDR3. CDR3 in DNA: TGTGCCAGCAGTTACCGGACTAGCGGGAGGAACAATGAGCAGTTCTTC. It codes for CASSYRTSGRNNEQFF.

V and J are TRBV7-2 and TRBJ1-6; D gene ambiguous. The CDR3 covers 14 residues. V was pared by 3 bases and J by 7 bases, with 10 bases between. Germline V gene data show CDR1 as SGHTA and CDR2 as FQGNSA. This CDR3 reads CASSFLPENSPLHF. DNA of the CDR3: TGTGCCAGCAGCTTTCTTCCTGAGAATTCACCCCTCCACTTT. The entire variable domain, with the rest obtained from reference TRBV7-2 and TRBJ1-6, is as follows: GAGVSQSPSNKVTEKGKDVELRCDPISGHTALYWYRQSLGQGLEFLIYFQGNSAPDKSGLPSDRFSAERTGGSVSTLTIQRTQQEDSAVYLCASSFLPENSPLHFGNGTRLTVT.

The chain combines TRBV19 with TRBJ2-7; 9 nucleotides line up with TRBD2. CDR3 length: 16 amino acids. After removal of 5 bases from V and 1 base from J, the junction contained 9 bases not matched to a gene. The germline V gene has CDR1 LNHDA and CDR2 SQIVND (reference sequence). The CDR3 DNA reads TGTGCCAGTAGTCCCCTCTTGGCGGGAGGGTCCTACGAGCAGTACTTC. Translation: CASSPLLAGGSYEQYF.

CDR3 bases: TGTGCCAGCACCCCCGGGGCACGAGGGGGTGAAAAACTGTTTTTT. Amino acid sequence: CASTPGARGGEKLFF. V gene TRBV6-6 combines with J gene TRBJ1-4, with a tentative D call TRBD1 (6 bases). Trimming left V 7 bases short and J 7 bases short, with 19 bases between. This CDR3 is 15 amino acids long. The germline CDR1 and CDR2 sequences are MNHNY and SVGAGI (reference sequence).

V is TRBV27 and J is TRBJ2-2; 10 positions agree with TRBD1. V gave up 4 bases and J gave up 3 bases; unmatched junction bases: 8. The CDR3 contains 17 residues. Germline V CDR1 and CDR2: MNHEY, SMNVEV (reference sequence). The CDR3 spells CASSSFDRGQDTGELFF. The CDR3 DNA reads TGTGCCAGCAGTTCCTTCGACAGGGGGCAAGACACCGGGGAGCTGTTTTTT.

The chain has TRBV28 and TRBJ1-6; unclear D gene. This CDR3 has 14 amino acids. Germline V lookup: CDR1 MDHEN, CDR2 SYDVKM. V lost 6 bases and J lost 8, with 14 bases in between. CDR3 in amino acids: CASRQPAGDSPLHF. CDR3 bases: TGTGCCAGCAGACAACCCGCCGGGGATTCACCCCTCCACTTT.

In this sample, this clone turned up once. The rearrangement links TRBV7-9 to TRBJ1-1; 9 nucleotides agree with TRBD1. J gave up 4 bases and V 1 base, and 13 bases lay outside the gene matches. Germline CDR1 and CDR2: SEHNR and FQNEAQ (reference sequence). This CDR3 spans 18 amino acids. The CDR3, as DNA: TGTGCCAGCAGCTTAGTTCCCCGGACAGGGGACAGTCGCACTGAAGCTTTCTTT. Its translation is CASSLVPRTGDSRTEAFF.

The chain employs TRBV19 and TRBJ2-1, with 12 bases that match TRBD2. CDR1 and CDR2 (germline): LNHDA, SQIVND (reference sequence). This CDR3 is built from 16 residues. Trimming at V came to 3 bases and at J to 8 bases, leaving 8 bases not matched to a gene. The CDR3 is CASSMWRLAGVDEQFF. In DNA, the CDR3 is TGTGCCAGTAGTATGTGGAGACTAGCGGGAGTGGATGAGCAGTTCTTC.

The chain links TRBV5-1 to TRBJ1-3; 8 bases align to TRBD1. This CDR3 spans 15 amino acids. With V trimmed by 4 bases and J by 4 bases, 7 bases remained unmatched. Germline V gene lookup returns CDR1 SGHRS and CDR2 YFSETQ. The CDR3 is CASSIDRGDGNTIYF. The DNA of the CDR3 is TGCGCCAGCAGCATTGACAGGGGTGACGGAAACACCATATATTTT.

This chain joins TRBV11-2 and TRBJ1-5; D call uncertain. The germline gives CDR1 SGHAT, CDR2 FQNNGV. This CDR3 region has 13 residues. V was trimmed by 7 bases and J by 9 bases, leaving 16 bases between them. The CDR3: CASIPDEYGPQHF. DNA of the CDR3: TGTGCCAGCATCCCTGATGAGTACGGGCCCCAGCATTTT.

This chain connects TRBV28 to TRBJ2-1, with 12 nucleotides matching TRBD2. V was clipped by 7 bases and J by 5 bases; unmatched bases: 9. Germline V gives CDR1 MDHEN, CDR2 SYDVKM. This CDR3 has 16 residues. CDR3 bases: TGTGCCAGCAACCTAGGAGGACTAGCGGGAAACAATGAGCAGTTCTTC. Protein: CASNLGGLAGNNEQFF.

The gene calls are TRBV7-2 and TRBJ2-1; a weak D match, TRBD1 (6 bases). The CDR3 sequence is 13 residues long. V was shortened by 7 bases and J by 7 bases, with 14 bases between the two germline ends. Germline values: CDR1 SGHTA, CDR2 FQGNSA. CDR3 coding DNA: TGTGCCAGCACCTCGACAGGTTCTAATGAGCAGTTCTTC. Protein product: CASTSTGSNEQFF.

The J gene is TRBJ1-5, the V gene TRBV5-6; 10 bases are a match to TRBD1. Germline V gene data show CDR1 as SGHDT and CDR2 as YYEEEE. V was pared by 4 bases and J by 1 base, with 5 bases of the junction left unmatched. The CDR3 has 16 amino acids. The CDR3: CASSPGTGVSNQPQHF. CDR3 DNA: TGTGCCAGCAGCCCAGGGACAGGGGTAAGCAATCAGCCCCAGCATTTT.

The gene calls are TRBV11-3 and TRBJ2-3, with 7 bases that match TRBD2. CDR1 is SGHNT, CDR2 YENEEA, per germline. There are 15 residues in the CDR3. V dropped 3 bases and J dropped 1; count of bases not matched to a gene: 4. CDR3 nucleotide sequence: TGTGCCAGCAGCTTTGGGAGCGGGGGCACAGATACGCAGTATTTT. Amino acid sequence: CASSFGSGGTDTQYF.